The text below deals with one T cell receptor (beta chain). Relative to the germline gene, one junction end is altered; a read error may explain this. These data belong to a study of tumor and adjacent non-tumor tissue in lung cancer. This CDR3 region has 12 residues. RNA was extracted from bulk tissue without any cell sorting. TCRbeta libraries were built with three rounds of nested PCR, modified from ARM-PCR. TCRdb passed the multiplex PCR reads through MiXCR, listing each CDR3 protein once. The data hold 200,000 to 250,000 distinct CDR3 sequences, with 71% observed a single time. This sequence originates from a man in his 60s with non-small cell lung cancer. The sample taken for sequencing was lung tumor tissue. The chain uses TRBV12-3 or TRBV12-4 and TRBJ2-7; D unclear. The CDR3 coding sequence is TGTACCAGCAGCACCGAACCGGGCGAGCAGTACTTC. It codes for CTSSTEPGEQYF.